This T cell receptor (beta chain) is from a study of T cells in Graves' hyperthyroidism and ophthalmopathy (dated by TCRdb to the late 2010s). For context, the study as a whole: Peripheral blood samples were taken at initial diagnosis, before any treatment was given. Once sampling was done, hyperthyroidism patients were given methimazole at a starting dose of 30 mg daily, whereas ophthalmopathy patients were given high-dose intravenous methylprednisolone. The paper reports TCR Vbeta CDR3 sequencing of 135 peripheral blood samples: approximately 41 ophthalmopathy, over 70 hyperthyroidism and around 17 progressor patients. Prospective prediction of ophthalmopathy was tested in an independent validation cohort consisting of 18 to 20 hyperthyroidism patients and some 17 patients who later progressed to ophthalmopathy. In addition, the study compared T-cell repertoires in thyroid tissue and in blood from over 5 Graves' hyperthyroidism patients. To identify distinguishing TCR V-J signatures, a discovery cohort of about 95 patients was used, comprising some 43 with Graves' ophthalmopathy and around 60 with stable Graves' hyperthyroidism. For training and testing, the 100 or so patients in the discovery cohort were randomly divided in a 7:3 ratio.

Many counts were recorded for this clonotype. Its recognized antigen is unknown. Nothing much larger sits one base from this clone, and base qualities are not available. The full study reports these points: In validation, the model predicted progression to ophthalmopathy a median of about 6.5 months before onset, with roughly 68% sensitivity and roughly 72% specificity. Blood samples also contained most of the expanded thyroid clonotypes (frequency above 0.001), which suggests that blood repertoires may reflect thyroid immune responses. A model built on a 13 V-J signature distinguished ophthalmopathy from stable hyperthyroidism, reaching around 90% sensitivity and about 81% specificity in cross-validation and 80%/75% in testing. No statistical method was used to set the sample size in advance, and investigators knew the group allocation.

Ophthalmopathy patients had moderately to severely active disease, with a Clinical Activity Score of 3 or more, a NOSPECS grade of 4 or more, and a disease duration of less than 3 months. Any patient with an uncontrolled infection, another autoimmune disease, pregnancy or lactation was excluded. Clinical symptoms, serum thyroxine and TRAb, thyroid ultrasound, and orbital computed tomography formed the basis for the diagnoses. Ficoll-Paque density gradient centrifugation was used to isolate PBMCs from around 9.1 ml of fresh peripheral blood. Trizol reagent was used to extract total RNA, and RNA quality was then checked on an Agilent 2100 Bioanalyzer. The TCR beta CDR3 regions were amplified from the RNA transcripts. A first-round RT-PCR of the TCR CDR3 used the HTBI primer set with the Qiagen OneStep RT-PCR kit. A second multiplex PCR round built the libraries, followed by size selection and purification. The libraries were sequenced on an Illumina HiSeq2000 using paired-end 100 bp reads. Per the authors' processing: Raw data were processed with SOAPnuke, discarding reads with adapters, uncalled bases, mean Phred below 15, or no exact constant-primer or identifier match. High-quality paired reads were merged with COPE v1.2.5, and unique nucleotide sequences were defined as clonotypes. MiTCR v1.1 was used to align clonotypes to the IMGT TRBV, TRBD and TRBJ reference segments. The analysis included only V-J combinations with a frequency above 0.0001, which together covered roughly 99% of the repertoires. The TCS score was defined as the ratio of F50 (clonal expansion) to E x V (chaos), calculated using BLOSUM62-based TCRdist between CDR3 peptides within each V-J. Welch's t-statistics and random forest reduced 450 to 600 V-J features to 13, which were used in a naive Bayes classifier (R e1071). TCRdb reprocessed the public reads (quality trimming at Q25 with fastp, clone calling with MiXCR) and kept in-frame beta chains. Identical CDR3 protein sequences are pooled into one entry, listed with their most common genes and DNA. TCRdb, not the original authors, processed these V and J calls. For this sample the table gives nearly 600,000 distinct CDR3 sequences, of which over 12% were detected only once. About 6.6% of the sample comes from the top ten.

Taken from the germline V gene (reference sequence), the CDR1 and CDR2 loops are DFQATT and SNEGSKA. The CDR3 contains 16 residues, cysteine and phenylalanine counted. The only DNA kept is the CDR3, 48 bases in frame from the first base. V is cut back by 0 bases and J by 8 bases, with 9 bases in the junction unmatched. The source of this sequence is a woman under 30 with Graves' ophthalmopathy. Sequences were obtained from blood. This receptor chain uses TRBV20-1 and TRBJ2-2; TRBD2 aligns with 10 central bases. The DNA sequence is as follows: TGCAGTGCTAGAGATCCTAGCGGGAGAAGAGGAGGGGAGCTGTTTTTT. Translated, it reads CSARDPSGRRGGELFF.